This T cell receptor (beta chain) appears in the sequencing data of a study of cytomegalovirus exposure and HLA in healthy donors. In the PCR, 60 Vbeta and 13 Jbeta primers were used. Only in-frame clones appear in the TCRdb table, and some are missing; sequencing was by immunoSEQ multiplex PCR. The sample contains some 150,000 clones, around four fifths of which appear only once. Points on this clone: Its matching antigen is unknown.

Germline V gene sequence: CDR1 MGHRA, CDR2 YSYEKL. The CDR3 is made up of 14 amino acids. Trimming pared 1 base from V and 6 bases from J, leaving 12 bases between. Study results and caveats: As a later analysis showed, a missense DCLRE1C variant was linked to trimming of TCR beta V- and J-genes. In vitro, a few CMV-associated chains proved specific for CMV antigens. Later on, an analysis showed TCR association rates differing by HLA locus, with DRB1 the most and HLA-C the fewest.

Input material: PBMCs. The TCR originated in a man aged 35-49 years in good health and CMV-seronegative. J is TRBJ1-1 and V is TRBV4-1; no firm D call. In DNA, the CDR3 is TGCGCCAGCAGCCAAGCTCGTATTGGAGCTGAAGCTTTCTTT. It is translated as CASSQARIGAEAFF.